The 18 T cell receptor beta chains reported below all come from one sample, sequenced in a study of T cells after yellow fever vaccination. TCRdb re-analysed the 5' RACE reads in MiXCR, keeping a single row per CDR3 protein. The sample consists of around 400,000 distinct CDR3 sequences, approximately 10% of them appearing once. Sequencing used PBMCs, obtained on the day of the first yellow fever vaccination. The receptors originated from a man aged 18 to 29 who received the YFV17D yellow fever vaccine.

This clonotype occurred many times. This chain uses TRBV12-3 or TRBV12-4 with TRBJ2-5; perhaps TRBD2 as D (5 bases). Trimming cost V 6 bases and J 5 bases, with 19 bases left between them. This CDR3 has 15 residues. The CDR3 DNA sequence: TGTGCCAGCAGCCGACCTCAAGGGCCGGGGGAGACCCAGTACTTC. Protein sequence: CASSRPQGPGETQYF.

This clonotype came up many times. The chain recombines TRBV23-1 with TRBJ2-5; 10 bases are shared with TRBD2. TRBV23-1 is classed as an ORF, of uncertain function. Losses at the gene ends were 2 bases for V and 1 base for J; bases not matched to a gene: 4. This CDR3 has 16 amino acids. The CDR3 DNA follows: TGCGCCAGCAGTCAACGGCTAGCGGGGGCCCAAGAGACCCAGTACTTC. Translated: CASSQRLAGAQETQYF.

This sequence joins TRBV12-3 or TRBV12-4 and TRBJ2-1, with D tentatively TRBD1 or TRBD2 (5 bases each). CDR3 size: 12 residues. V was pared by 6 bases and J by 8 bases, with 11 bases between. CDR3 coding DNA: TGTGCCAGCAGGGGGGTAATCCATGAGCAGTTCTTC. Translated: CASRGVIHEQFF.

There are a few counts of this clonotype. This chain joins TRBV4-3 and TRBJ2-6, with D uncertain. V lost 4 bases and J lost 2, with 9 bases in between. Looked up from germline, CDR1 is LGHNA and CDR2 is YSLEER. The CDR3 is 15 residues long. The CDR3 DNA follows: TGCGCCAGCAGCCGGGCGGTAGCTGGGGCCAACGTCCTGACTTTC. This codes for CASSRAVAGANVLTF.

This clonotype has more than one count but fewer than ten. V usage is TRBV29-1 and J usage is TRBJ1-5; D gene unclear. V dropped 6 bases and J dropped 0 bases, with 9 bases sitting between them. The CDR3 length is 13 residues. Germline CDR1 and CDR2: SQVTM and ANQGSEA. CDR3 in amino acids: CSVWESSNQPQHF. In nucleotides, the CDR3 is TGCAGCGTGTGGGAGAGTAGCAATCAGCCCCAGCATTTT.

The chain employs TRBV20-1 and TRBJ2-5; maybe TRBD2 (6 bases). There are 15 residues in the CDR3. Trimming left V 5 bases short and J 2 bases short, with 18 bases between. Germline assignment: CDR1 DFQATT and CDR2 SNEGSKA (reference sequence). CDR3 sequence reads: CSARYGGAFQETQYF. The CDR3 bases are TGCAGTGCTCGATATGGCGGGGCCTTTCAAGAGACCCAGTACTTC.

This clonotype was detected only a few times. The chain employs TRBV4-3 and TRBJ1-5, with TRBD1 matching over 8 bases. The CDR3 is 14 residues long. Trimming removed 5 bases from V and 6 bases from J; junction bases left unmatched: 6. In germline, CDR1 is LGHNA, CDR2 YSLEER. The CDR3 bases are TGCGCCAGCAGCTCGGACAGGGCGAGTCAGCCCCAGCATTTT. This encodes CASSSDRASQPQHF.

This clonotype was observed a handful of times. The V and J genes are TRBV27 and TRBJ2-3; 13 bases align to TRBD2. The CDR3 covers 17 residues. CDR1 is MNHEY, CDR2 SMNVEV, per germline (reference sequence). J lost 2 bases, V lost 1 base, and 3 bases had no gene match. CDR3 DNA sequence: TGTGCCAGCAGTTTATTGACTAGCGGGGGGCCCACAGATACGCAGTATTTT. This translates into CASSLLTSGGPTDTQYF.

V is TRBV7-3 and J is TRBJ2-1; 8 bases match TRBD2. The germline V gene has CDR1 SGHTA and CDR2 FQGTGA. The CDR3 is 16 residues long. J lost 6 bases, V lost 4 bases, and 11 bases had no gene match. The chain's CDR3 is CASSSQSGGGTNEQFF. CDR3 in DNA: TGTGCCAGCAGCTCACAAAGCGGGGGAGGCACCAATGAGCAGTTCTTC.

This clonotype was detected only a few times. This rearrangement joins TRBV4-3 to TRBJ1-6, with D possibly matching TRBD1 (5 bases). V dropped 0 bases and J dropped 4 bases, with 13 bases sitting between them. Germline V gene sequence: CDR1 LGHNA, CDR2 YSLEER. The CDR3 runs 17 residues. CDR3: CASSQDKDIEYNSPLHF. CDR3 bases: TGCGCCAGCAGCCAAGATAAGGACATCGAGTATAATTCACCCCTCCACTTT.

Only a few counts were recorded for this clonotype. The V and J genes are TRBV5-1 and TRBJ2-5; 9 bases agree with TRBD1. V trimming: 0 bases; J trimming: 5 bases; junction bases outside the gene matches: 11. CDR1 is SGHRS, CDR2 YFSETQ, per germline. The CDR3 consists of 17 residues. The CDR3 DNA is TGCGCCAGCAGCTTGGGGGCATCAACAGGGGGCGAGGAGACCCAGTACTTC. Translated, it gives CASSLGASTGGEETQYF.

In this sample, this clonotype turned up many times. This rearrangement joins TRBV11-3 to TRBJ2-3; tentative D call: TRBD2 (5 bases). The CDR3 consists of 12 residues. Germline-derived CDR1 and CDR2 are SGHNT and YENEEA. Trimming took off 5 bases at V and 6 bases at J, with 9 bases between the two ends. DNA of the CDR3: TGTGCCAGCAGCCCCGGCGGGGATACGCAGTATTTT. Amino acids: CASSPGGDTQYF.

The rearrangement uses TRBV7-2 and TRBJ1-1, with D maybe TRBD1 (5 bases). Per the germline V gene, CDR1 is SGHTA and CDR2 is FQGNSA. V was clipped by 5 bases and J by 1 base, with 8 bases between them. CDR3 length: 13 residues. The CDR3 nucleotides are TGTGCCAGCAGCATTAGGGGGAACACTGAAGCTTTCTTT. Its protein product is CASSIRGNTEAFF.

This clonotype was observed a few times. This rearrangement joins TRBV6-5 to TRBJ1-2; perhaps TRBD1 as D (5 bases). Between the trimmed V and J ends, which lost 0 bases and 4 bases, there was a span of 15 bases. The CDR3 consists of 16 residues. Germline CDR1 reads MNHEY; CDR2 reads SVGAGI. CDR3 DNA: TGTGCCAGCAGTTACTCTGGCGAATATGGGGCCTATGGCTACACCTTC. It codes for CASSYSGEYGAYGYTF.

This chain connects TRBV2 to TRBJ2-5; the match to TRBD2 covers 8 bases. Per germline, CDR1 SNHLY and CDR2 FYNNEI. V lost 5 bases and J lost 4; bases outside the gene matches: 3. The CDR3 contains 13 residues. The CDR3 DNA is TGTGCCAGCAGTTTTGCGGGGGGAGAGACCCAGTACTTC. Protein product: CASSFAGGETQYF.

The rearrangement links TRBV5-1 to TRBJ1-2; 7 bases match TRBD1. V was pared by 3 bases and J by 0 bases, with 8 bases of the junction left unmatched. The CDR3 is 16 residues long. Looked up from germline, CDR1 is SGHRS and CDR2 is YFSETQ. CDR3 loop: CASSSSHRGTNYGYTF. Here the CDR3 DNA reads TGCGCCAGCAGCTCCTCGCACAGGGGTACTAACTATGGCTACACCTTC.

The chain joins TRBV3-1 to TRBJ2-6, with D possibly TRBD2 on 6 matching bases. The CDR3 runs 16 residues. The V end was cut by 1 base, the J end by 4 bases, with 11 bases between. CDR1 is LGHDT, CDR2 YNNKEL, per germline (reference sequence). The DNA for the CDR3 is TGTGCCAGCAGCCAAGGGTTGGCGGGAGGGGCCAACGTCCTGACTTTC. Its protein is CASSQGLAGGANVLTF.

As for this clonotype: Sequence at one end of the junction differs from germline and may be a read error. The J gene is TRBJ2-7, the V gene TRBV20-1; 7 bases agree with TRBD2. The CDR3 spans 13 residues. CDR1 DFQATT and CDR2 SNEGSKA come from the germline V gene (reference sequence). CDR3 region: CSAGGGGSYELYF. The CDR3 region has the DNA TGCAGTGCTGGTGGGGGAGGGAGCTACGAGCTGTACTTC.